One sample yielded the 21 T cell receptor beta chains listed below, sequenced in a study of B cell selection in AIRE deficiency. Data came from immunoSEQ multiplex PCR; TCRdb stores just in-frame clones and leaves some out. Seen here are around 1,700 clones, around four fifths observed once, and the top ten hold 1.5% to 2%. Sorted regulatory T cells were CD4-positive, CD25-high and CD127-low or negative. Sequenced: CD4+CD25+ Tregs sorted from PBMCs. These receptors came from a human donor in good health.

The CDR3 DNA follows: TGTGCCAGCAGCCATTCACTAAACACCGGGGAGCTGTTTTTT. It specifies CASSHSLNTGELFF. V is TRBV5-5 and J is TRBJ2-2; D uncertain. The CDR3 is 14 amino acids. Germline-derived CDR1 and CDR2 are SGHKS and YYEKEE (reference sequence). Trimming cost V 4 bases and J 2 bases, with 9 bases left between them.

J is TRBJ1-5 and V is TRBV7-8; D remains ambiguous. Germline-derived CDR1 and CDR2 are SGHVS and FQNEAQ. V dropped 0 bases and J dropped 0 bases, with 12 bases sitting between them. The CDR3 runs to 17 residues. The CDR3 DNA reads TGTGCCAGCAGCTTAGCCCCGCTCTGGGATAGCAATCAGCCCCAGCATTTT. It yields the protein CASSLAPLWDSNQPQHF.

The rearrangement joins TRBV2 to TRBJ1-2, with D perhaps matching TRBD1 (6 bases). This CDR3 region has 12 residues. The germline V and J ends were trimmed by 5 bases and 5 bases, with 9 bases remaining between them. Germline loops: CDR1 SNHLY, CDR2 FYNNEI. CDR3 residues: CASSPQGYGYTF. CDR3 nucleotides: TGTGCCAGCAGTCCCCAGGGGTATGGCTACACCTTC. The full variable domain, with the rest looked up from reference TRBV2 and TRBJ1-2, is EPEVTQTPSHQVTQMGQEVILRCVPISNHLYFYWYRQILGQKVEFLVSFYNNEISEKSEIFDDQFSVERPDGSNFTLKIRSTKLEDSAMYFCASSPQGYGYTFGSGTRLTVV.

The rearrangement uses TRBV2 and TRBJ1-6; D remains unclear. From germline, CDR1 is SNHLY and CDR2 FYNNEI. V was cut by 4 bases and J by 0 bases, with 7 bases left in between. CDR3 size: 15 residues. CDR3 DNA sequence: TGTGCCAGCAGTGGGTGGATCTCCTATAATTCACCCCTCCACTTT. Protein sequence: CASSGWISYNSPLHF.

The chain links TRBV7-8 to TRBJ2-7; D uncertain. Deletions cut 2 bases from V and 3 bases from J, with 11 bases between. Per germline, CDR1 SGHVS and CDR2 FQNEAQ. There are 14 residues in the CDR3. The CDR3 coding sequence is TGTGCCAGCAGCTTACAGACATACTTCTACGAGCAGTACTTC. As protein: CASSLQTYFYEQYF.

The chain joins TRBV2 to TRBJ2-5; D may be TRBD1 or TRBD2 (5 bases each). The CDR3 is made up of 13 amino acids. The V gene's germline CDR1 is SNHLY and CDR2 FYNNEI. Trimming took 1 base from V and 5 from J, leaving 8 bases between them. Here the CDR3 DNA reads TGTGCCAGCAGTGAAGGGTGGGGGGAGACCCAGTACTTC. The encoded protein is CASSEGWGETQYF.

The chain combines TRBV19 with TRBJ1-2, with 8 bases fitting TRBD1. The V segment lost 3 bases and the J segment 4 bases; nucleotides outside the gene matches: 13. The CDR3 contains 17 residues. Germline-derived CDR1 and CDR2 are LNHDA and SQIVND (reference sequence). Written as DNA, the CDR3 is TGTGCCAGTAGTATTAAGGGCATGGGACAGGAAATCTATGGCTACACCTTC. Its protein product is CASSIKGMGQEIYGYTF. Combining the CDR3 with reference TRBV19 and TRBJ1-2 gives the whole variable domain DGGITQSPKYLFRKEGQNVTLSCEQNLNHDAMYWYRQDPGQGLRLIYYSQIVNDFQKGDIAEGYSVSREKKESFPLTVTSAQKNPTAFYLCASSIKGMGQEIYGYTFGSGTRLTVV.

This clone was seen more than once but under ten times. V usage is TRBV5-6 and J usage is TRBJ1-1; D call uncertain. The germline V gene encodes CDR1 SGHDT and CDR2 YYEEEE. Trimming pared 4 bases from V and 5 bases from J, leaving 9 bases between. The CDR3 is 12 residues long. The CDR3 sequence: CASSPGRTEAFF. The CDR3 DNA reads TGTGCCAGCAGCCCAGGAAGGACTGAAGCTTTCTTT.

V and J are TRBV28 and TRBJ1-5; D is uncertain. V was pared by 5 bases and J by 5 bases, with 10 bases between. Germline CDR1 reads MDHEN; CDR2 reads SYDVKM. The CDR3 runs to 13 residues. The CDR3, as DNA: TGTGCCAGCAGTCCTCGGACGGATCAGCCCCAGCATTTT. It specifies CASSPRTDQPQHF.

This clone was seen a single time. The chain couples TRBV11-3 to TRBJ2-5; D gene uncertain. The V gene's germline CDR1 is SGHNT and CDR2 YENEEA. CDR3 length equals 13 residues. The V gene lost 2 bases and the J gene lost 2 bases, with 6 bases spanning the gap. The CDR3: CASSLQRQETQYF. CDR3 in DNA: TGTGCCAGCAGCTTACAAAGGCAAGAGACCCAGTACTTC.

The genes are TRBV5-4 and TRBJ2-7; D gene unclear. Trimming left V 2 bases short and J 3 bases short, with 9 bases between. CDR3 length: 13 residues. Germline CDR1 SGHNT, CDR2 YYREEE (reference sequence). DNA for the CDR3: TGTGCCAGCAGCTTCGGCCTTAACTACGAGCAGTACTTC. Its translation is CASSFGLNYEQYF.

The chain couples TRBV5-1 to TRBJ1-5; no clear D. V was pared by 1 base and J by 2 bases, with 4 bases between. The CDR3 spans 13 residues. Per the germline V gene, CDR1 is SGHRS and CDR2 is YFSETQ. CDR3 sequence: CASSLSGNQPQHF. The CDR3 DNA follows: TGCGCCAGCAGCTTGTCCGGCAATCAGCCCCAGCATTTT.

This chain connects TRBV6-1 to TRBJ1-2; D possibly corresponds to TRBD1 (5 bases). V was clipped by 3 bases and J by 4 bases, with 15 bases between them. Germline-derived CDR1 and CDR2 are MNHNS and SASEGT. The CDR3 extends over 15 amino acids. This CDR3 reads CASSDQGLTLYGYTF. CDR3 DNA: TGTGCCAGCAGTGATCAGGGACTTACCCTCTATGGCTACACCTTC.

V usage is TRBV2 and J usage is TRBJ1-1, with D possibly matching TRBD1 (6 bases). Trimming removed 2 bases from V and 0 bases from J, with 16 bases in between. CDR3 size: 17 residues. CDR1 SNHLY and CDR2 FYNNEI come from the germline V gene. In DNA form, the CDR3 reads TGTGCCAGCAGTGAATGGGGAGTCGAGGGGGTGAACACTGAAGCTTTCTTT. Translation gives CASSEWGVEGVNTEAFF.

The rearrangement links TRBV2 to TRBJ1-1; D call uncertain. V was clipped by 7 bases and J by 0 bases, with 18 bases between them. Looked up from germline, CDR1 is SNHLY and CDR2 is FYNNEI. The CDR3 extends over 16 amino acids. CDR3 bases: TGTGCCAGCACCTTCCGGAGACCGAAAATGAACACTGAAGCTTTCTTT. This encodes CASTFRRPKMNTEAFF.

Remarks on this clone: Compared with germline, one end of the junction differs, possibly owing to a read error. The rearrangement links TRBV7-7 to TRBJ2-1; a weak D match, TRBD1 (7 bases). The V gene's germline CDR1 is SSHAT and CDR2 FNYEAQ (reference sequence). This CDR3 is built from 15 residues. The CDR3 sequence: CASSRGTADYNEQFF. CDR3 sequence (DNA): TGTGCTAGCAGCCGCGGGACAGCGGACTACAATGAGCAGTTCTTC.

The chain joins TRBV5-6 to TRBJ1-3; 9 bases fit TRBD1. The CDR3 covers 15 residues. Germline CDR1 is SGHDT and CDR2 is YYEEEE. After removal of 4 bases from V and 5 bases from J, the junction contained 7 bases not matched to a gene. Here the CDR3 DNA reads TGTGCCAGCAGCCGGATGGGACAGGGACGAAACACCATATATTTT. Amino acids: CASSRMGQGRNTIYF. Drawing the rest from reference TRBV5-6 and TRBJ1-3, the complete variable domain is DAGVTQSPTHLIKTRGQQVTLRCSPKSGHDTVSWYQQALGQGPQFIFQYYEEEERQRGNFPDRFSGHQFPNYSSELNVNALLLGDSALYLCASSRMGQGRNTIYFGEGSWLTVV.

The chain has TRBV9 and TRBJ2-1; 11 bases are a match to TRBD2. Germline V gene lookup returns CDR1 SGDLS and CDR2 YYNGEE. This CDR3 has 15 amino acids. J was trimmed by 5 bases and V by 1 base; bases with no gene match: 2. CDR3 amino acids: CASSVRLAGHNEQFF. CDR3 DNA sequence: TGTGCCAGCAGCGTAAGACTAGCGGGACACAATGAGCAGTTCTTC.

This sequence joins TRBV6-5 and TRBJ1-4; 7 nucleotides agree with TRBD1. This CDR3 has 15 residues. With V trimmed by 6 bases and J by 7 bases, 11 bases remained unmatched. CDR1 is MNHEY, CDR2 SVGAGI, per germline. CDR3 DNA: TGTGCCAGCAGAGACAGGGCCCCCTTCAGTGAAAAACTGTTTTTT. Translated, it gives CASRDRAPFSEKLFF.

The V call is TRBV25-1, the J call TRBJ2-3; possibly TRBD1 for D (5 bases). Germline V lookup: CDR1 MGHDK, CDR2 SYGVNS. Trimming took off 1 base at V and 6 bases at J, with 14 bases between the two ends. The CDR3 covers 15 residues. The CDR3 sequence: CASSESGHPSDTQYF. The DNA of the CDR3 is TGTGCCAGCAGTGAATCAGGACATCCATCCGATACGCAGTATTTT.

The V and J genes are TRBV5-1 and TRBJ2-1, with 14 positions matching TRBD2. CDR1 is SGHRS and CDR2 is YFSETQ in the germline V gene. This CDR3 has 17 residues. J gave up 10 bases and V 0 bases, and 9 bases lay outside the gene matches. The CDR3 spells CASSLVVGLAGGREQFF. The CDR3 nucleotides read TGCGCCAGCAGCTTGGTTGTTGGACTAGCGGGAGGTCGGGAGCAGTTCTTC. The full variable domain, completed using reference TRBV5-1 and TRBJ2-1, is KAGVTQTPRYLIKTRGQQVTLSCSPISGHRSVSWYQQTPGQGLQFLFEYFSETQRNKGNFPGRFSGRQFSNSRSEMNVSTLELGDSALYLCASSLVVGLAGGREQFFGPGTRLTVL.